Listed here are 20 T cell receptor beta chains from one sample, sequenced in a study of blood T cell repertoires in COVID-19. The table came from immunoSEQ multiplex PCR; TCRdb's copy has only in-frame clones and leaves some out. Here the sample spans about 210,000 clones, about 81% being singletons. Sequenced sample: PBMCs or T cells enriched from blood (not recorded which). The receptors derive from a man aged 35 to 55 who had recovered from COVID-19.

CDR3 nucleotide sequence: TGTGCCAGCAGCTTACAGGGTCGTGGCTACACCTTC. This sequence encodes CASSLQGRGYTF. This chain uses TRBV12-3 or TRBV12-4 with TRBJ1-2; perhaps TRBD1 as D (6 bases). Trimming took 6 bases from V and 7 from J, leaving 12 bases between them. CDR3 length: 12 amino acids.

The rearrangement links TRBV6-1 to TRBJ2-3; 8 bases line up with TRBD2. With 2 bases clipped from V and 3 bases from J, the junction kept 10 bases outside the gene matches. This CDR3 is built from 17 residues. Germline CDR1 and CDR2: MNHNS and SASEGT. Written as DNA, the CDR3 is TGTGCCAGCAGTGAAAGAGGGTGGGCGGGAGGAACAGATACGCAGTATTTT. It translates to CASSERGWAGGTDTQYF.

The chain recombines TRBV9 with TRBJ1-3; weak D call: TRBD1 (5 bases). Trimming left V 0 bases short and J 0 bases short, with 16 bases between. The CDR3 runs 18 residues. Germline CDR1 and CDR2: SGDLS and YYNGEE. The DNA for the CDR3 is TGTGCCAGCAGCGTAGGTTGGGGCACAACCCTCTCTGGAAACACCATATATTTT. Amino acid sequence: CASSVGWGTTLSGNTIYF.

The chain uses TRBV5-1 and TRBJ2-1, with 7 bases fitting TRBD2. V was pared by 0 bases and J by 11 bases, with 5 bases of the junction left unmatched. Germline lookup yields CDR1 SGHRS and CDR2 YFSETQ. The CDR3 loop spans 13 amino acids. The CDR3 DNA reads as TGCGCCAGCAGCTTGGGTTACGGGGGGAAGCAGTTCTTC. Its translation is CASSLGYGGKQFF.

The chain employs TRBV2 and TRBJ1-3; TRBD1 aligns across 7 bases. The CDR3 has 15 amino acids. J was trimmed by 0 bases and V by 7 bases; bases with no gene match: 6. Looked up from germline, CDR1 is SNHLY and CDR2 is FYNNEI. The CDR3 DNA is TGTGCCAGCAAGGCACAGGGGAGCTCTGGAAACACCATATATTTT. The encoded protein is CASKAQGSSGNTIYF.

V gene TRBV30 combines with J gene TRBJ1-2; possible D gene TRBD1, 6 bases. The CDR3 sequence is 13 residues long. V lost 0 bases to trimming and J lost 4 bases, with 9 bases between them. Germline loops: CDR1 GTSNPN, CDR2 SVGIG (reference sequence). In DNA, the CDR3 is TGTGCCTGGAGTGTCACGACAGGCTATGGCTACACCTTC. Translation gives CAWSVTTGYGYTF.

V and J are TRBV2 and TRBJ1-1, with D hard to call. Germline V lookup: CDR1 SNHLY, CDR2 FYNNEI. The CDR3 covers 12 residues. Trimming left V 2 bases short and J 10 bases short, with 11 bases between. DNA of the CDR3: TGTGCCAGCAGTGAATATCAACGGAGAGCTTTCTTT. This translates into CASSEYQRRAFF.

This clone showed up just a few times. This rearrangement joins TRBV27 to TRBJ1-5; D call uncertain. The CDR3 loop spans 14 amino acids. Germline V gene sequence: CDR1 MNHEY, CDR2 SMNVEV (reference sequence). V was clipped by 4 bases and J by 7 bases, with 14 bases between them. The CDR3 is CASSSSSQRQPQHF. CDR3 nucleotides: TGTGCCAGCAGTTCAAGTTCCCAGCGGCAGCCCCAGCATTTT.

The chain recombines TRBV12-3 or TRBV12-4 with TRBJ2-1, with 7 bases lining up with TRBD2. J lost 9 bases, V lost 3 bases, and 2 bases had no gene match. The CDR3 covers 12 residues. CDR3 coding DNA: TGTGCCAGCAGTTTGACTAGCACTGAGCAGTTCTTC. Translated: CASSLTSTEQFF.

Notes on this clone: At one end, the junction sequence differs from germline, possibly due to a read error. This rearrangement joins TRBV7-9 to TRBJ2-5, with TRBD1 identical over 7 bases. CDR1 and CDR2 (germline): SEHNR, FQNEAQ (reference sequence). The CDR3 is 15 amino acids. The CDR3: CASSQGTAPRGGQYF. Written as DNA, the CDR3 is TGCGCCAGCAGCCAGGGGACAGCCCCAAGAGGTGGCCAGTACTTC.

The rearrangement uses TRBV24-1 and TRBJ2-3; D is unclear. The CDR3 consists of 15 residues. V lost 2 bases and J 1 base, leaving 9 bases between the germline ends. Germline values: CDR1 KGHDR, CDR2 SFDVKD. The CDR3 spells CATSDSGLGTDTQYF. CDR3 bases: TGTGCCACCAGTGATTCGGGTTTGGGCACAGATACGCAGTATTTT.

J is TRBJ1-4 and V is TRBV5-4; possible D gene TRBD1, 6 bases. There are 16 residues in the CDR3. Trimming took 1 base from V and 8 from J, leaving 18 bases between them. Germline-derived CDR1 and CDR2 are SGHNT and YYREEE (reference sequence). The CDR3 is CASSLKETGRNEKLFF. In nucleotides, the CDR3 is TGTGCCAGCAGCTTGAAGGAAACAGGGAGAAACGAAAAACTGTTTTTT.

The J gene is TRBJ1-1, the V gene TRBV20-1; tentative D call: TRBD1 (5 bases). The V end lost 3 bases, the J end lost 5 bases, and 10 bases lay between the germline ends. Looked up from germline, CDR1 is DFQATT and CDR2 is SNEGSKA (reference sequence). The CDR3 covers 12 residues. The CDR3 reads CSASLGGTEAFF. The CDR3 nucleotides read TGCAGTGCTAGTTTGGGGGGTACTGAAGCTTTCTTT.

The gene calls are TRBV2 and TRBJ1-1; D is ambiguous. Trimming shortened V by 8 bases and J by 0 bases, and 10 bases separated the two germline ends. CDR3 length equals 13 residues. Germline V gene sequence: CDR1 SNHLY, CDR2 FYNNEI. The CDR3 DNA reads as TGTGCCAGCCTCTCCCCCCTGAACACTGAAGCTTTCTTT. It codes for CASLSPLNTEAFF.

The genes are TRBV5-8 and TRBJ2-2; tentative D call: TRBD2 (5 bases). The CDR3 is made up of 15 amino acids. V gave up 0 bases and J gave up 1 base, with 7 bases separating them. The V gene's germline CDR1 is SGHTS and CDR2 YDEGEE. For the CDR3, the DNA is TGTGCCAGCAGCTTGGTGGGAGAGAACACCGGGGAGCTGTTTTTT. It specifies CASSLVGENTGELFF.

The chain carries TRBV5-4 and TRBJ1-1, with D tentatively TRBD1 (6 bases). In germline, CDR1 is SGHNT, CDR2 YYREEE (reference sequence). The ends were cut back, 4 bases at V and 4 bases at J, with 14 bases in the middle. The CDR3 totals 14 residues. CDR3 DNA sequence: TGTGCCAGCAGCACAAAACAGGGTGGCACTGAAGCTTTCTTT. Encoded protein: CASSTKQGGTEAFF.

This chain links TRBV30 with TRBJ1-5; 7 positions agree with TRBD1. The germline V gene has CDR1 GTSNPN and CDR2 SVGIG (reference sequence). The CDR3 sequence is 14 residues long. The junction had 10 bases not matched to a gene; V was cut back by 5 bases and J by 6 bases. The CDR3 region has the DNA TGTGCCTGGGGCCAGGGGGTTGGGAGTCAGCCCCAGCATTTT. It specifies CAWGQGVGSQPQHF.

The chain links TRBV7-9 to TRBJ2-3; TRBD2 matches 7 bases. CDR1 is SEHNR and CDR2 is FQNEAQ in the germline V gene (reference sequence). The CDR3 extends over 17 amino acids. V lost 5 bases to trimming and J lost 2 bases; unmatched junction nucleotides: 13. For the CDR3, the DNA is TGTGCCAGCAGCCAATTTAGCGGGCATATATCCACAGATACGCAGTATTTT. This codes for CASSQFSGHISTDTQYF.

The V and J genes are TRBV29-1 and TRBJ1-2, with TRBD1 as a possible D gene (5 bases). Between the trimmed V and J ends, which lost 4 bases and 4 bases, there was a span of 10 bases. The germline V gene has CDR1 SQVTM and CDR2 ANQGSEA. This CDR3 has 12 residues. The CDR3 DNA reads TGCAGCGTTGGGGGCTCAAGCTATGGCTACACCTTC. This encodes CSVGGSSYGYTF.

This chain joins TRBV11-3 and TRBJ2-7; 10 nucleotides align to TRBD2. Germline V CDR1 and CDR2: SGHNT, YENEEA. The junction had 7 bases not matched to a gene; V was cut back by 5 bases and J by 6 bases. This CDR3 has 14 amino acids. This CDR3 reads CASSRLAGVSEQYF. The CDR3 DNA sequence: TGTGCCAGCAGCCGGCTAGCGGGAGTAAGCGAGCAGTACTTC.